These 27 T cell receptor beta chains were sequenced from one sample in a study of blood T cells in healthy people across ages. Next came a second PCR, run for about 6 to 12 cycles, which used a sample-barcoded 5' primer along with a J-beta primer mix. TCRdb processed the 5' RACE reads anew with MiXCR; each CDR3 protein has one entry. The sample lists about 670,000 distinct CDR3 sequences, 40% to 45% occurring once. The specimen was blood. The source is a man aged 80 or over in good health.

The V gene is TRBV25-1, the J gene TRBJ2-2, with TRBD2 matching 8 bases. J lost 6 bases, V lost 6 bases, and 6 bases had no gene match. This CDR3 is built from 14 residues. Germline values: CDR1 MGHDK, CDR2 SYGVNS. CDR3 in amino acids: CASRAPGGPGELFF. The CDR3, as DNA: TGTGCCAGCAGGGCCCCGGGAGGGCCCGGGGAGCTGTTTTTT. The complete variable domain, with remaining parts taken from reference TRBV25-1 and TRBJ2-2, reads EADIYQTPRYLVIGTGKKITLECSQTMGHDKMYWYQQDPGMELHLIHYSYGVNSTEKGDLSSESTVSRIRTEHFPLTLESARPSHTSQYLCASRAPGGPGELFFGEGSRLTVL.

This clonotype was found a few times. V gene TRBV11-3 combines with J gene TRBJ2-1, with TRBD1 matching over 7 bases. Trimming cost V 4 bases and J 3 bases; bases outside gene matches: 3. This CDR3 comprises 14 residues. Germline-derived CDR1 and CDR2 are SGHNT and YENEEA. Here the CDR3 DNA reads TGTGCCAGCAGCTCCGGACAGGTCTACAATGAGCAGTTCTTC. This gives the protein CASSSGQVYNEQFF.

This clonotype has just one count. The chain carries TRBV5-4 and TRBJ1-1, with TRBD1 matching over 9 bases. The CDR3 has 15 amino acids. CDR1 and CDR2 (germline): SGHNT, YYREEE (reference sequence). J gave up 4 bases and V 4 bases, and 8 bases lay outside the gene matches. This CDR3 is CASSGAQGASTEAFF. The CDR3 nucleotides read TGTGCCAGCAGCGGGGCACAGGGGGCTAGCACTGAAGCTTTCTTT. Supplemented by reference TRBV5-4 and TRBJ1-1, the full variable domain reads ETGVTQSPTHLIKTRGQQVTLRCSSQSGHNTVSWYQQALGQGPQFIFQYYREEENGRGNFPPRFSGLQFPNYSSELNVNALELDDSALYLCASSGAQGASTEAFFGQGTRLTVV.

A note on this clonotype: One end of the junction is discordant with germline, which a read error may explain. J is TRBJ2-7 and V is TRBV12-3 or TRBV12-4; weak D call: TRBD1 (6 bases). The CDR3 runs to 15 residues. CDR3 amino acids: CASSFWGRGNHEQYF. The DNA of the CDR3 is TGTGCCAGCAGTTTTTGGGGCAGGGGAAACCACGAACAGTACTTC.

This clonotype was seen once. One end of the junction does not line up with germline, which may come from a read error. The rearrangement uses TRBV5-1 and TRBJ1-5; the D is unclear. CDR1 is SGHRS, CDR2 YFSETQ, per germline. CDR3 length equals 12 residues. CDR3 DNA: TGCGCCAGTAGCTTGGATGGTCAGACCCAGCATTTT. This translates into CASSLDGQTQHF.

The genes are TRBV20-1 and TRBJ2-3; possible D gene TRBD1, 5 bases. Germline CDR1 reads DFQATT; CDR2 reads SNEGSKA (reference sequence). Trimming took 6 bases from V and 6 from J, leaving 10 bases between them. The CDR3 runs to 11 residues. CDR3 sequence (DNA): TGCAGTGCGCAGGGTGTTGATACGCAGTATTTT. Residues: CSAQGVDTQYF.

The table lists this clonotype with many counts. Here the CDR3 DNA reads TGCGCCAGCAGCCAAGCTGGGCCTAGCGGATACTACAATGAGCAGTTCTTC. Protein product: CASSQAGPSGYYNEQFF. The chain is built from TRBV4-3 and TRBJ2-1; 7 nucleotides match TRBD2. Trimming cost V 1 base and J 3 bases; bases outside gene matches: 9. This CDR3 comprises 17 residues. From germline, CDR1 is LGHNA and CDR2 YSLEER.

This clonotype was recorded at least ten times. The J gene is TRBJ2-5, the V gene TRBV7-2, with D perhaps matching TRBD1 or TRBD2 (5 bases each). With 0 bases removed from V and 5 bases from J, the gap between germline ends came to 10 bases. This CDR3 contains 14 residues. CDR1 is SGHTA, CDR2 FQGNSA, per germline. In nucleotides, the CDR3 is TGTGCCAGCAGCTTAGCGGGGGAGCGGGAGACCCAGTACTTC. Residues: CASSLAGERETQYF.

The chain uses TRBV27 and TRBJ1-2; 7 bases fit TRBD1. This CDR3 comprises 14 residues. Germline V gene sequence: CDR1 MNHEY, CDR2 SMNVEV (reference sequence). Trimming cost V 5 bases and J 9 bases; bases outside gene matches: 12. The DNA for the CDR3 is TGTGCCAGCAGTCTGACAGGGAACTCGAGGCGCTACACCTTC. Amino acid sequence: CASSLTGNSRRYTF.

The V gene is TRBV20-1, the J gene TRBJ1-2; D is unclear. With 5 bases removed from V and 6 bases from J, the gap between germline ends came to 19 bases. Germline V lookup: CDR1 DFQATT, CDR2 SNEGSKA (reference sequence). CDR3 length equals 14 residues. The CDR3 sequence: CSAQESTSLHGYTF. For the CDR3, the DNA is TGCAGTGCTCAGGAGTCCACGTCCTTACATGGCTACACCTTC.

The CDR3 DNA follows: TGCAGTGCCGGACAAAGCGCAAGCTATGGCTACACCTTC. This translates into CSAGQSASYGYTF. This chain joins TRBV20-1 and TRBJ1-2, with a weak D call TRBD1 (5 bases). Germline V gives CDR1 DFQATT, CDR2 SNEGSKA (reference sequence). V was trimmed by 6 bases and J by 4 bases, leaving 15 bases between them. The CDR3 length is 13 residues.

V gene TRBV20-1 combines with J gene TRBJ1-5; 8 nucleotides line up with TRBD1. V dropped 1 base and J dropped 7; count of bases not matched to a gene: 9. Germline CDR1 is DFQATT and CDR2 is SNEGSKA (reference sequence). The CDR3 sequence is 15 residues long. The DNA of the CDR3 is TGCAGTGCTAGAGCTAACAGGGGGGTGGGGCAGCCCCAGCATTTT. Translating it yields CSARANRGVGQPQHF.

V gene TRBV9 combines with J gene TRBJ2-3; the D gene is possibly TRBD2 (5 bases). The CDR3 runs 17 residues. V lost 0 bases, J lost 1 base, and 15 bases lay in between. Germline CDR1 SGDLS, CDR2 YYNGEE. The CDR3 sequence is CASSVATGSTRTDTQYF. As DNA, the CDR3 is TGTGCCAGCAGCGTAGCTACGGGGTCTACGCGCACAGATACGCAGTATTTT.

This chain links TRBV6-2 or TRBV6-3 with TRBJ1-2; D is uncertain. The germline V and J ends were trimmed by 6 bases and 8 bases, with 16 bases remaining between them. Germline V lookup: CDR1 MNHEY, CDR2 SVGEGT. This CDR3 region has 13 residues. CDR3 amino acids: CASSLEIRGGYTF. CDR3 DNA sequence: TGTGCCAGCAGCCTCGAGATACGTGGGGGCTACACCTTC.

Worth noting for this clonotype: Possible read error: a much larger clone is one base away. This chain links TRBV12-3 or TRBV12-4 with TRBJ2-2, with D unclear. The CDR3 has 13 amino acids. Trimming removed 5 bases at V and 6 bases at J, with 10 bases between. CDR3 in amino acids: CASSVVRAGELFF. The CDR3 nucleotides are TGTGCCAGCAGTGTTGTCCGGGCCGGGGAGCTGTTTTTT.

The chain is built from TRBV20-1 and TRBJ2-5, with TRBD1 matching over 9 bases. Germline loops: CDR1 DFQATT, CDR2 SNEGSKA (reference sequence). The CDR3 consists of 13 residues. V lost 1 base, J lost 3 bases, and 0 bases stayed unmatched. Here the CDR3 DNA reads TGCAGTGCTAGAGGGGACAGGGAAGAGACCCAGTACTTC. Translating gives CSARGDREETQYF.

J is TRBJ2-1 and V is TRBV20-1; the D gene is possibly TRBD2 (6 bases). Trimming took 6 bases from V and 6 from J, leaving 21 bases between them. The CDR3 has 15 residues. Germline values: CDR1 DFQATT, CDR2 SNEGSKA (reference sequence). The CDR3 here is CSAGGGRQPFNEQFF. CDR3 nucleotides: TGCAGTGCCGGGGGTGGGAGACAGCCTTTCAATGAGCAGTTCTTC.

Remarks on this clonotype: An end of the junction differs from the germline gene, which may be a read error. CDR3 protein: CASAGTEGQETQYF. CDR3 sequence (DNA): TGTGCCAGCGCAGGAACAGAAGGTCAAGAGACCCAGTATTTC. The chain recombines TRBV7-2 with TRBJ2-5, with unresolved D. This CDR3 has 14 residues. CDR1 and CDR2 (germline): SGHTA, FQGNSA.

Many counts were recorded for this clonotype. The chain's CDR3 is CSASGGNQETQYF. The CDR3 DNA sequence: TGCAGTGCTAGCGGGGGAAACCAAGAGACCCAGTACTTC. V gene TRBV20-1 combines with J gene TRBJ2-5; D is perhaps TRBD2 (6 bases). The CDR3 totals 13 residues. Germline V gene sequence: CDR1 DFQATT, CDR2 SNEGSKA (reference sequence). V was cut by 3 bases and J by 0 bases, with 8 bases left in between.

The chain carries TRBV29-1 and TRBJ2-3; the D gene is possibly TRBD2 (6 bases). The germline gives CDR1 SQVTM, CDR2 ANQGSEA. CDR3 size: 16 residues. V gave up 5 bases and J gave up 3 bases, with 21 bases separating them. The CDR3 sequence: CSVQGLNHQRTDTQYF. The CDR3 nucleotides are TGCAGCGTTCAGGGACTTAACCACCAAAGGACAGATACGCAGTATTTT.

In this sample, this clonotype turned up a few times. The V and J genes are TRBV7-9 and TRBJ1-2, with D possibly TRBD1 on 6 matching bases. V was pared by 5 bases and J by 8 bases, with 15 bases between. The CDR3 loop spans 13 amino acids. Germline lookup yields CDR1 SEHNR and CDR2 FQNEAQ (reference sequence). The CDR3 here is CASSPLQGTGYTF. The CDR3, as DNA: TGTGCCAGCAGCCCGTTACAGGGAACCGGCTACACCTTC.

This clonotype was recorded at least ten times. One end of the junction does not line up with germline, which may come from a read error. The CDR3 DNA follows: TGTGCCAGCAGCTTACAAGCGACCCAGTACTTC. The encoded protein is CASSLQATQYF. The rearrangement joins TRBV11-2 to TRBJ2-5; D is uncertain. The CDR3 consists of 11 residues. Germline V gene data show CDR1 as SGHAT and CDR2 as FQNNGV.

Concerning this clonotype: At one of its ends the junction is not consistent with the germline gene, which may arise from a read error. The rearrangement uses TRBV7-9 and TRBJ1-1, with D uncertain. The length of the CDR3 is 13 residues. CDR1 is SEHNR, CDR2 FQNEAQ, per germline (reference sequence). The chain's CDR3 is CAGSPRQNTEAFF. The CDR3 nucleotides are TGTGCCGGCAGCCCGAGACAGAACACTGAAGCTTTCTTT. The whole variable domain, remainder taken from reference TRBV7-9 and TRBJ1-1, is DTGVSQNPRHKITKRGQNVTFRCDPISEHNRLYWYRQTLGQGPEFLTYFQNEAQLEKSRLLSDRFSAERPKGSFSTLEIQRTEQGDSAMYLCAGSPRQNTEAFFGQGTRLTVV.

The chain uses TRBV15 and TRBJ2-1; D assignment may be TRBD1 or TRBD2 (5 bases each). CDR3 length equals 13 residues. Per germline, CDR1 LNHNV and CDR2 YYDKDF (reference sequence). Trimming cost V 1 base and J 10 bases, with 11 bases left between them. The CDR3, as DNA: TGTGCCACCAGCAGAGGTTCCGGGACGGAGCAGTTCTTC. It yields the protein CATSRGSGTEQFF.

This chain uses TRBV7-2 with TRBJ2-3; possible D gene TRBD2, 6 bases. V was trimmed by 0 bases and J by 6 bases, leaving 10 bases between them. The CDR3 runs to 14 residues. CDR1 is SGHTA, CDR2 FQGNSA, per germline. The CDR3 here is CASSLAAGSDTQYF. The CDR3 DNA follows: TGTGCCAGCAGCTTAGCTGCGGGAAGTGATACGCAGTATTTT.

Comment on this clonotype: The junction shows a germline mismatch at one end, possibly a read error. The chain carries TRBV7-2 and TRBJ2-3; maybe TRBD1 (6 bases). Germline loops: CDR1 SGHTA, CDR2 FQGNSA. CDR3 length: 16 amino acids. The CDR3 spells CASSPPGGGATDTRYF. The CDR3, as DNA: TGTGCCAGCAGCCCCCCGGGTGGGGGCGCGACAGATACGCGGTATTTT. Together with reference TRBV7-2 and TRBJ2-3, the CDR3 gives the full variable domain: GAGVSQSPSNKVTEKGKDVELRCDPISGHTALYWYRQSLGQGLEFLIYFQGNSAPDKSGLPSDRFSAERTGGSVSTLTIQRTQQEDSAVYLCASSPPGGGATDTRYFGPGTRLTVL.

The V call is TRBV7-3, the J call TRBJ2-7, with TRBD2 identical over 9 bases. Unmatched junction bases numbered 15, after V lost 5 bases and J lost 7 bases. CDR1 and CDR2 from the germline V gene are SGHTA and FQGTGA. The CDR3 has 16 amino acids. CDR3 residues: CASSPSSRREGREQYF. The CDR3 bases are TGTGCCAGCAGCCCTTCTTCTCGGCGGGAGGGCCGAGAGCAGTACTTC.